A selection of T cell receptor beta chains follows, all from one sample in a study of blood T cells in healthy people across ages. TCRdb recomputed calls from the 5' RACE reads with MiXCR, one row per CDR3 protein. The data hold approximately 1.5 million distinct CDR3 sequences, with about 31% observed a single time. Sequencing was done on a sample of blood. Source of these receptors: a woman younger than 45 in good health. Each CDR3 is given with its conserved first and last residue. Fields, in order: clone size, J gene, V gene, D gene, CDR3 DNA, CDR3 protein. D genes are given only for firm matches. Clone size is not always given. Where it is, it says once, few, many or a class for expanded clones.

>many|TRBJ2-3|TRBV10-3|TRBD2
TGTGCCATCAGTGAGTCGTTGGATCGGGGGGCAGATACGCAGTATTTT
CAISESLDRGADTQYF
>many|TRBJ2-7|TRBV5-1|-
TGCGCCAGCAGTCCCCAGGCGGACGACCCCTACGAGCAGTACTTC
CASSPQADDPYEQYF
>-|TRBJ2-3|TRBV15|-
TGTGCCGCCAGCAGAGACGGTTACTCCGCAGATACGCAGTATTTT
CAASRDGYSADTQYF
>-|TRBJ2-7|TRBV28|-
TGTACCAGCAGAGGAGCGGGTTTCTCCTACGAGCAGTACTTC
CTSRGAGFSYEQYF
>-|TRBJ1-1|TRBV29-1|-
TGCAGCGTTGGAGAGGGGTCGAACACTGAAGCTTTCTTT
CSVGEGSNTEAFF
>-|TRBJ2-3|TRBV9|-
TGTGCCAGCAGCCCCCCCGCGGGGCCTGACACAGATACGCAGTATTTT
CASSPPAGPDTDTQYF
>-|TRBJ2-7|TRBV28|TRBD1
TGTGCCAGCGAACCTAGGACAGGGACATCCTACGAGCAGTACTTC
CASEPRTGTSYEQYF
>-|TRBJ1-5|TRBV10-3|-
TGTGCCATCAGTGAGGGAGGGTATAGCAATCAGCCCCAGCATTTT
CAISEGGYSNQPQHF
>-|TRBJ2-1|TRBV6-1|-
TGTGCCAGCAACCTCAATACCGGCAGGAAGCATGAGCAGTTCTTC
CASNLNTGRKHEQFF
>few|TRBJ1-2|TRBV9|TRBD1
TGTGCCAGCAGCGTAGCTATTAGTGCAGGGGGCTATGGCTACACCTTC
CASSVAISAGGYGYTF
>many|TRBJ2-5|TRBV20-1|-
TGCAGTGCTTACCAAGAGACCCAGTACTTC
CSAYQETQYF
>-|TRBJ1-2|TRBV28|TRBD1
TGTGCCAGCAGTGCACTACCAGTGAGGGGGCCGTACTATGGCTACACCTTC
CASSALPVRGPYYGYTF
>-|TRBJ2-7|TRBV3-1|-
TGTGCCAGCAGCCAAGCCGGGACACCCCAGCCGGATCTGTACTTC
CASSQAGTPQPDLYF
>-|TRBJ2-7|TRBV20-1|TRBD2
TGCAGTGCTGGTGGGCTAGCGGGAGACGAGCAGTACTTC
CSAGGLAGDEQYF
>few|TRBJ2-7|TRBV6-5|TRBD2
TGTGCCAGCCGCTTAGCGGGAGGCTCCTTGGAGCAGTACTTC
CASRLAGGSLEQYF
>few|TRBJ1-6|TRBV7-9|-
TGTGCCAGCAGCTCTCCCGGTATAGCGGAGTATAATTCACCCCTCCACTTT
CASSSPGIAEYNSPLHF
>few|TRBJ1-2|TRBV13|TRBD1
TGTGCCAGCAGCTTAATGACAGGGATAGATGGCTACACCTTC
CASSLMTGIDGYTF
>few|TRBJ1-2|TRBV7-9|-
TGTGCCAGCAGCCCGGGGCACGCTAACTATGGCTACACCTTC
CASSPGHANYGYTF